This T cell receptor beta chain was sequenced for a study of persistence of HIV-infected CD4 T cells. Sequencing used immunoSEQ version 4 in survey mode. Clones were read by immunoSEQ multiplex PCR, and TCRdb kept only the in-frame ones, dropping some. The repertoire holds about 45,000 clones, with over 80% as singletons. Cells were stimulated nonspecifically with anti-CD3/anti-CD28 magnetic beads. Sorting of responding CD4+ T cells relied on upregulated CD40 ligand together with CD69. Notes on this clone: Antigen: not known.

The CDR3 is 14 amino acids. The germline V and J ends were trimmed by 6 bases and 0 bases, with 9 bases remaining between them. Germline V lookup: CDR1 LNHDA, CDR2 SQIVND (reference sequence). The chain recombines TRBV19 with TRBJ2-1; D remains unclear. The specimen comprised CD4+ T cells sorted from PBMCs after approximately 20-hour stimulation, sampled from a patient who received antiretroviral therapy. The sequence came from an adult woman with HIV who was CMV-seropositive. The CDR3 region has the DNA TGTGCCAGTAGCCCCCAGTTCTCCTACAATGAGCAGTTCTTC. Amino acid sequence: CASSPQFSYNEQFF.